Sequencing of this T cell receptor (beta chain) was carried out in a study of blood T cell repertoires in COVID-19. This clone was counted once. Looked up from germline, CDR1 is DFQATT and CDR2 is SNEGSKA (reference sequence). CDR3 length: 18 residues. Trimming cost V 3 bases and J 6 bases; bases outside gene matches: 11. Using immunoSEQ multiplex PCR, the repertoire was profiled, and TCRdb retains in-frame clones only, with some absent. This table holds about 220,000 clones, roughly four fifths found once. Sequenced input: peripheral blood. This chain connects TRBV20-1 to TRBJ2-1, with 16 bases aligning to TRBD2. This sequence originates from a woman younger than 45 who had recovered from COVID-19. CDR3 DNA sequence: TGCAGTGCTAGTGGGACTAGCGGGAGGGCCCTACTATCCAATGAGCAGTTCTTC. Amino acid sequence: CSASGTSGRALLSNEQFF.